This TCR beta chain comes out of a study of cytomegalovirus exposure and HLA in healthy donors. Notes on the study in general: In a later analysis, at a false discovery rate of 0.05, about 17,000 TCR beta sequences matched HLA alleles.

As regards this clone: Its antigen is unidentified.

Germline V gene sequence: CDR1 SEHNR, CDR2 FQNEAQ (reference sequence). Trimming cost V 6 bases and J 0 bases; bases outside gene matches: 5. The CDR3 totals 15 residues. The PCR ran on 60 Vbeta and 13 Jbeta primers. Method: immunoSEQ multiplex PCR; TCRdb's copy keeps in-frame clones and lacks some. The data contain roughly 90,000 clones, 65% to 85% of them singletons. The source material was PBMCs. The sequence was collected from a man younger than 35 in good health and CMV-seronegative. The chain employs TRBV7-9 and TRBJ2-3; 8 nucleotides agree with TRBD2. CDR3 nucleotides: TGTGCCAGCAGTAAAGCGGGGGATAGCACAGATACGCAGTATTTT. Amino acid sequence: CASSKAGDSTDTQYF.